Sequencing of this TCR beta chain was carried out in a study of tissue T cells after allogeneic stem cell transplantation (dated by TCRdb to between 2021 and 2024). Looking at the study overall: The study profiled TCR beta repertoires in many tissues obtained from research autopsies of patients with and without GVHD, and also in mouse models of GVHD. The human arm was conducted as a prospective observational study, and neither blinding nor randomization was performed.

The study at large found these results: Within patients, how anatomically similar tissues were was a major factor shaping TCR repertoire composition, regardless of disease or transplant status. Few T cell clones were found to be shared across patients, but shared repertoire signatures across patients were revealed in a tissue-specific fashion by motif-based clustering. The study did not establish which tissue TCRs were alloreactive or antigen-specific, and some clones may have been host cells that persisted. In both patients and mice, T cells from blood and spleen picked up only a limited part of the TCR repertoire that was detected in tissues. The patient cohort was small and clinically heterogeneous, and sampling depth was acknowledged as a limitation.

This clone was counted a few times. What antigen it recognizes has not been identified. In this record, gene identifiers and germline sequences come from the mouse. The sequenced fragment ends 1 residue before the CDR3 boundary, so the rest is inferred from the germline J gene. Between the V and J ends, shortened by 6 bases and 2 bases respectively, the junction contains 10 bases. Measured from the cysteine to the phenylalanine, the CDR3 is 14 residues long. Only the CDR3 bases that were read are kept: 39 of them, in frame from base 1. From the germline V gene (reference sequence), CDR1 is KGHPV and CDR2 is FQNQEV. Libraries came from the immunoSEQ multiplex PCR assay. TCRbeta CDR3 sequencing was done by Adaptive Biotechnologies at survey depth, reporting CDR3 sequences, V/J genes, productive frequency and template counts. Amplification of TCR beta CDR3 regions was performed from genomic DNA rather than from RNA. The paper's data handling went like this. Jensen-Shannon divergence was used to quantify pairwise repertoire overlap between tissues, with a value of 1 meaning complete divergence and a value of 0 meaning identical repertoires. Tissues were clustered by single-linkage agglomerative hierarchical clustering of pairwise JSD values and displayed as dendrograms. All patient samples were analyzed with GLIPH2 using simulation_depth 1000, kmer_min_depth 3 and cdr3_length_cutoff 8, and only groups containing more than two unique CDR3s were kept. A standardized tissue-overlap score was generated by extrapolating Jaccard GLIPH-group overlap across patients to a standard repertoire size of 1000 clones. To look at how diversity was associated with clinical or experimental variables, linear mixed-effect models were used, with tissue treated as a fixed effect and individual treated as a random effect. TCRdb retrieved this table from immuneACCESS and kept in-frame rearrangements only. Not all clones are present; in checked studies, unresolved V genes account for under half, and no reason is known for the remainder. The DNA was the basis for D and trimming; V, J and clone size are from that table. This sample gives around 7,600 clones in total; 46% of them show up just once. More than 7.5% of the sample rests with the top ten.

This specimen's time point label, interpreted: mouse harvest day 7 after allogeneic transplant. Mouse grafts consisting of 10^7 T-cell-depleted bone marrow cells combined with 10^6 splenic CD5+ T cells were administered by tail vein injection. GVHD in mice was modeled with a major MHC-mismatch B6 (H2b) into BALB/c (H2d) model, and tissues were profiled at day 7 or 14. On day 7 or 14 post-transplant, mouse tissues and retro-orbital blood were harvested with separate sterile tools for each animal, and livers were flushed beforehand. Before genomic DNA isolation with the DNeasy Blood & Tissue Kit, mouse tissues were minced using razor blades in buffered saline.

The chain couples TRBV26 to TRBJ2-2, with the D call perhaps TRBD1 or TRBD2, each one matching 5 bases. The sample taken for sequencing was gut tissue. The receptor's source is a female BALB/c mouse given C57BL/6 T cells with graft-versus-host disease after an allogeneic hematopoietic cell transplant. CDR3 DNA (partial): TGTGCCAGCAGACCCGGGACCAACACCGGGCAGCTCTAC. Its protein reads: CASRPGTNTGQLY. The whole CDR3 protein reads CASRPGTNTGQLYF.